These T cell receptor beta chains were read from a single sample in a study of blood T cells in healthy people across ages. TCRdb redid the calling of the 5' RACE reads with MiXCR, one entry per CDR3 protein. This sample has 850,000 to 1,300,000 distinct CDR3 sequences, with 45% found just once. The sequenced sample consisted of blood. The receptors shown here come from a woman in her sixties or seventies in good health. Each CDR3 is given with its conserved first and last residue. D genes are given only for firm matches. Where a row states a size, it is once, few, many or the class of an expanded clone; other rows omit it.

CDR3aa: CVSNFFGMNTEAFF
CDR3nt: TGTGTCAGCAATTTTTTCGGGATGAACACTGAAGCTTTCTTT
abundance: NA
j_gene: TRBJ1-1
v_gene: TRBV12-3/TRBV12-4
d_gene: NA

CDR3aa: CSAMGLAQPYNEQFF
CDR3nt: TGCAGTGCTATGGGACTAGCGCAACCCTACAATGAGCAGTTCTTC
abundance: NA
j_gene: TRBJ2-1
v_gene: TRBV20-1
d_gene: TRBD2

CDR3aa: CATSSSGPAQSGETQYF
CDR3nt: TGTGCCACCAGCAGCTCCGGGCCAGCCCAGTCCGGGGAGACCCAGTACTTC
abundance: NA
j_gene: TRBJ2-5
v_gene: TRBV15
d_gene: NA

CDR3aa: CASGLELLPAFF
CDR3nt: TGTGCTAGTGGTTTGGAACTCCTTCCGGCTTTCTTT
abundance: NA
j_gene: TRBJ1-1
v_gene: TRBV12-5
d_gene: NA

CDR3aa: CASSGGDRAPYEQFF
CDR3nt: TGCGCCAGCAGCGGAGGGGACAGGGCTCCGTACGAGCAGTTCTTC
abundance: NA
j_gene: TRBJ2-1
v_gene: TRBV5-1
d_gene: TRBD1

CDR3aa: CSVEDRLTYSTDTQYF
CDR3nt: TGCAGCGTTGAAGATAGGCTCACATATAGCACAGATACGCAGTATTTT
abundance: NA
j_gene: TRBJ2-3
v_gene: TRBV29-1
d_gene: NA

CDR3aa: CSVVIRDRGYEQYF
CDR3nt: TGCAGCGTTGTGATACGGGACAGGGGATACGAGCAGTACTTC
abundance: NA
j_gene: TRBJ2-7
v_gene: TRBV29-1
d_gene: TRBD1

CDR3aa: CSARAPTRVYEQFF
CDR3nt: TGCAGTGCTAGAGCCCCGACTAGGGTGTATGAGCAGTTCTTC
abundance: NA
j_gene: TRBJ2-1
v_gene: TRBV20-1
d_gene: NA

CDR3aa: CASSLKDSLYNEQFF
CDR3nt: TGTGCCAGCAGCTTAAAGGACAGCCTTTACAATGAGCAGTTCTTC
abundance: NA
j_gene: TRBJ2-1
v_gene: TRBV7-8
d_gene: NA

CDR3aa: CASSLEASGTNEQFF
CDR3nt: TGTGCCAGCAGCTTAGAGGCTAGCGGGACCAATGAGCAGTTCTTC
abundance: NA
j_gene: TRBJ2-1
v_gene: TRBV7-6
d_gene: TRBD2

CDR3aa: CASSEPGGSYEQYF
CDR3nt: TGTGCCAGCAGTGAACCAGGGGGGTCCTACGAGCAGTACTTC
abundance: NA
j_gene: TRBJ2-7
v_gene: TRBV28
d_gene: NA

CDR3aa: CASSQALGLDEQFF
CDR3nt: TGTGCCAGCAGCCAAGCTCTAGGGCTGGATGAGCAGTTCTTC
abundance: NA
j_gene: TRBJ2-1
v_gene: TRBV4-2
d_gene: NA

CDR3aa: CASSPVLGGDYGYTF
CDR3nt: TGTGCCAGCAGCCCGGTCTTGGGGGGGGACTATGGCTACACCTTC
abundance: NA
j_gene: TRBJ1-2
v_gene: TRBV28
d_gene: NA

CDR3aa: CASSYRSNNYGYTF
CDR3nt: TGTGCCAGCAGTTATAGGTCCAATAACTATGGCTACACCTTC
abundance: NA
j_gene: TRBJ1-2
v_gene: TRBV6-5
d_gene: NA

CDR3aa: CGVQNREQFF
CDR3nt: TGCGGCGTCCAAAACAGGGAGCAGTTCTTC
abundance: NA
j_gene: TRBJ2-1
v_gene: TRBV29-1
d_gene: NA

CDR3aa: CSAEDREGLSYEQYF
CDR3nt: TGCAGTGCGGAAGACAGGGAGGGCCTCTCCTACGAGCAGTACTTC
abundance: NA
j_gene: TRBJ2-7
v_gene: TRBV20-1
d_gene: NA

CDR3aa: CAWSGGGATQYF
CDR3nt: TGTGCCTGGAGTGGGGGGGGCGCGACCCAGTACTTC
abundance: NA
j_gene: TRBJ2-5
v_gene: TRBV30
d_gene: NA

CDR3aa: CASSSQDYRYQETQYF
CDR3nt: TGTGCCAGCAGCTCACAGGATTATCGGTACCAAGAGACCCAGTACTTC
abundance: few
j_gene: TRBJ2-5
v_gene: TRBV13
d_gene: NA

CDR3aa: CSVAAGPYEQYF
CDR3nt: TGCAGCGTTGCCGCAGGGCCCTACGAGCAGTACTTC
abundance: many
j_gene: TRBJ2-7
v_gene: TRBV29-1
d_gene: NA

CDR3aa: CSSEGYPSSNEQFF
CDR3nt: TGCAGCTCCGAAGGATATCCCTCTAGCAATGAGCAGTTCTTC
abundance: NA
j_gene: TRBJ2-1
v_gene: TRBV29-1
d_gene: NA

CDR3aa: CASSLGASNSPLHF
CDR3nt: TGTGCCAGCAGCTTAGGTGCGTCCAATTCACCCCTCCACTTT
abundance: NA
j_gene: TRBJ1-6
v_gene: TRBV11-1
d_gene: NA

CDR3aa: CASSEGSYNSPLHF
CDR3nt: TGTGCCAGCAGTGAAGGCTCCTATAATTCACCCCTCCACTTT
abundance: NA
j_gene: TRBJ1-6
v_gene: TRBV25-1
d_gene: NA

CDR3aa: CASSTLAGGLIGSSYNEQFF
CDR3nt: TGTGCCAGCAGTACTCTAGCGGGAGGGTTGATAGGTTCCTCCTACAATGAGCAGTTCTTC
abundance: few
j_gene: TRBJ2-1
v_gene: TRBV12-3/TRBV12-4
d_gene: TRBD2

CDR3aa: CASSQVVGSRKGEANEQFF
CDR3nt: TGTGCCAGCAGCCAAGTAGTAGGGTCCCGGAAGGGGGAGGCCAATGAGCAGTTCTTC
abundance: NA
j_gene: TRBJ2-1
v_gene: TRBV3-1
d_gene: NA

CDR3aa: CASSDRTIYYGYTF
CDR3nt: TGTGCCAGCAGTGACAGGACAATCTACTATGGCTACACCTTC
abundance: NA
j_gene: TRBJ1-2
v_gene: TRBV25-1
d_gene: NA

CDR3aa: CAISDTGGKSYEQYF
CDR3nt: TGTGCCATCAGTGATACAGGGGGCAAATCCTACGAGCAGTACTTC
abundance: NA
j_gene: TRBJ2-7
v_gene: TRBV10-3
d_gene: TRBD1

CDR3aa: CASSLVRGNILSGANVLTF
CDR3nt: TGTGCCAGCAGCTTAGTACGGGGGAATATTCTCTCTGGGGCCAACGTCCTGACTTTC
abundance: NA
j_gene: TRBJ2-6
v_gene: TRBV7-8
d_gene: NA

CDR3aa: CASSLKLGGGPSYEQYF
CDR3nt: TGTGCCAGCAGCTTGAAGTTAGGGGGAGGGCCTTCCTACGAGCAGTACTTC
abundance: few
j_gene: TRBJ2-7
v_gene: TRBV5-5
d_gene: NA

CDR3aa: CASSQNGGGAFGEQFF
CDR3nt: TGTGCCAGCAGCCAAAATGGCGGGGGGGCTTTTGGTGAGCAGTTCTTC
abundance: many
j_gene: TRBJ2-1
v_gene: TRBV4-2
d_gene: TRBD2

CDR3aa: CASSNQQGLETQYF
CDR3nt: TGTGCCAGCAGTAACCAACAGGGGCTTGAGACCCAGTACTTC
abundance: few
j_gene: TRBJ2-5
v_gene: TRBV6-6
d_gene: TRBD1

CDR3aa: CASSLPGTTNYGYTF
CDR3nt: TGTGCCAGCAGCTTACCGGGCACTACTAACTATGGCTACACCTTC
abundance: NA
j_gene: TRBJ1-2
v_gene: TRBV7-9
d_gene: NA

CDR3aa: CASSKWGSGGRAKNIQYF
CDR3nt: TGTGCCAGCAGCAAATGGGGTAGCGGGGGCAGAGCCAAAAACATTCAGTACTTC
abundance: few
j_gene: TRBJ2-4
v_gene: TRBV21-1
d_gene: NA

CDR3aa: CASSFVEAGQATQYF
CDR3nt: TGTGCCAGCAGTTTTGTTGAAGCAGGACAAGCGACCCAGTACTTC
abundance: NA
j_gene: TRBJ2-5
v_gene: TRBV12-3/TRBV12-4
d_gene: NA

CDR3aa: CASSYAAGNSETQFF
CDR3nt: TGTGCCAGCAGTTACGCCGCAGGGAACTCGGAGACCCAGTTCTTC
abundance: NA
j_gene: TRBJ2-1
v_gene: TRBV6-5
d_gene: NA

CDR3aa: CASSPFGHPHRAEAFF
CDR3nt: TGTGCCAGCAGCCCCTTTGGACACCCTCATCGGGCTGAAGCTTTCTTT
abundance: NA
j_gene: TRBJ1-1
v_gene: TRBV14
d_gene: NA

CDR3aa: CAWSVGRIYEQYF
CDR3nt: TGTGCCTGGAGTGTAGGGAGGATCTACGAGCAGTACTTC
abundance: NA
j_gene: TRBJ2-7
v_gene: TRBV30
d_gene: NA

CDR3aa: CSVDGLEQETQYF
CDR3nt: TGCAGCGTTGACGGTCTAGAACAAGAGACCCAGTACTTC
abundance: NA
j_gene: TRBJ2-5
v_gene: TRBV29-1
d_gene: NA

CDR3aa: CASSSQNRDSSYEQYF
CDR3nt: TGCGCCAGCAGCTCGCAAAACCGGGACAGCTCCTACGAGCAGTACTTC
abundance: few
j_gene: TRBJ2-7
v_gene: TRBV5-1
d_gene: TRBD1

CDR3aa: CASRPTSGRALSEQYF
CDR3nt: TGTGCCAGCAGGCCAACTAGCGGGAGGGCCCTGAGCGAGCAGTACTTC
abundance: few
j_gene: TRBJ2-7
v_gene: TRBV6-5
d_gene: TRBD2

CDR3aa: CASSEWRGKNTEAFF
CDR3nt: TGTGCCAGCAGTGAATGGAGGGGGAAGAACACTGAAGCTTTCTTT
abundance: NA
j_gene: TRBJ1-1
v_gene: TRBV2
d_gene: NA

CDR3aa: CASRPPGPQYEQYF
CDR3nt: TGTGCCAGCAGGCCACCCGGCCCCCAGTACGAGCAGTACTTC
abundance: few
j_gene: TRBJ2-7
v_gene: TRBV27
d_gene: NA

CDR3aa: CASSQVAGGHQETQYF
CDR3nt: TGTGCCAGCAGCCAAGTAGCGGGAGGGCACCAAGAGACCCAGTACTTC
abundance: NA
j_gene: TRBJ2-5
v_gene: TRBV14
d_gene: TRBD2

CDR3aa: CASSAGGAWEKLFF
CDR3nt: TGTGCCAGCAGTGCCGGCGGGGCTTGGGAAAAACTGTTTTTT
abundance: NA
j_gene: TRBJ1-4
v_gene: TRBV28
d_gene: NA

CDR3aa: CASSVGEDVDYGYTF
CDR3nt: TGTGCCAGCAGCGTAGGTGAGGATGTTGACTATGGCTACACCTTC
abundance: NA
j_gene: TRBJ1-2
v_gene: TRBV9
d_gene: NA

CDR3aa: CASTGEMNTEAFF
CDR3nt: TGTGCCAGCACCGGGGAAATGAACACTGAAGCTTTCTTT
abundance: few
j_gene: TRBJ1-1
v_gene: TRBV6-5
d_gene: NA

CDR3aa: CASSANGRAYEQYF
CDR3nt: TGCGCCAGCAGCGCCAATGGGCGAGCTTACGAGCAGTACTTC
abundance: NA
j_gene: TRBJ2-7
v_gene: TRBV5-1
d_gene: NA

CDR3aa: CSVSAGTGNTEAFF
CDR3nt: TGCAGCGTTTCCGCGGGGACAGGGAACACTGAAGCTTTCTTT
abundance: NA
j_gene: TRBJ1-1
v_gene: TRBV29-1
d_gene: TRBD1